This is a list of T cell receptor beta chains from one sample in a study of cytomegalovirus exposure and HLA in healthy donors. The assay was immunoSEQ multiplex PCR, and TCRdb's table has in-frame clones only and misses some. This sample has around 150,000 clones, with around three quarters found just once. The sample taken for sequencing was PBMCs. Receptor source: a man aged 35 to 55 in good health and CMV-seropositive. Both conserved end residues are part of each CDR3. Each record gives: V gene, clone size, J gene, CDR3 length, D gene, CDR3 DNA, CDR3 protein. The D gene is left open where the match is weak. Clone size is stated in some rows and not others, as once, few, many or a class when expanded.

>TRBV4-3|few|TRBJ2-7|13|TRBD1
TGCGCCAGCAGCCTAGGACAGGGAAACGAGCAGTACTTC
CASSLGQGNEQYF
>TRBV29-1|NA|TRBJ2-2|13|NA
TGCAGCGTCAGCCCTAGGAATGCCGGGGAGCTGTTTTTT
CSVSPRNAGELFF
>TRBV5-4|NA|TRBJ2-2|14|NA
TGTGCCAGCAGCTTGGGAGAGAACACCGGGGAGCTGTTTTTT
CASSLGENTGELFF
>TRBV5-1|NA|TRBJ1-1|14|NA
TGCGCCAGCAGCCCTGGAACAGGGAACACTGAAGCTTTCTTT
CASSPGTGNTEAFF
>TRBV6-4|NA|TRBJ2-7|15|TRBD1
TGTGCCAGCACCGAAGGACAGGGCGATTACTACGAGCAGTACTTC
CASTEGQGDYYEQYF
>TRBV14|NA|TRBJ1-2|15|TRBD1
TGTGCCAGCAGCCGACAGGGGGTGAGGAACTATGGCTACACCTTC
CASSRQGVRNYGYTF
>TRBV5-6|NA|TRBJ1-1|14|TRBD1
TGTGCCAGCAGCTTGGACAGGGGGAACACTGAAGCTTTCTTT
CASSLDRGNTEAFF
>TRBV29-1|NA|TRBJ2-5|14|NA
TGCAGCGTTGAAGATGGTAGGGGGCAAGAGACCCAGTACTTC
CSVEDGRGQETQYF
>TRBV2|NA|TRBJ1-3|16|TRBD1
TGTGCCAGCAGTGAACTCAGGGGGCTCTCTGGAAACACCATATATTTT
CASSELRGLSGNTIYF
>TRBV10-1|NA|TRBJ2-7|15|TRBD1
TGCGCCAGCAGTCGACGACAGGGGGGGAGCTACGAGCAGTACTTC
CASSRRQGGSYEQYF